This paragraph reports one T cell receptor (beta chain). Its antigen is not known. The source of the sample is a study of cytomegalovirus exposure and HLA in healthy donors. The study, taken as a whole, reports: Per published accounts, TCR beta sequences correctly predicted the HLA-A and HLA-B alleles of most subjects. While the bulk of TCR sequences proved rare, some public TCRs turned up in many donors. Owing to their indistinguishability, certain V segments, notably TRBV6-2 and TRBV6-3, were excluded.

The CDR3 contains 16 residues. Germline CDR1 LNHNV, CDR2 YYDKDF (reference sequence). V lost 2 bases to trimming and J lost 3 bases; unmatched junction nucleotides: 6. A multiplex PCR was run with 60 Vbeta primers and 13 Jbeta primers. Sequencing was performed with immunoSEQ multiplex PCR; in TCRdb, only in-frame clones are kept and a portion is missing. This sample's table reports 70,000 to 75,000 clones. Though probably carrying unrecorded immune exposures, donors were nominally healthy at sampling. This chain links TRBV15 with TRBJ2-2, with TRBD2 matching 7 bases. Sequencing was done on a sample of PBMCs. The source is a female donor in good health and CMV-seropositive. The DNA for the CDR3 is TGTGCCACCAGCAGACGGGGGGTCGGGGACACCGGGGAGCTGTTTTTT. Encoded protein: CATSRRGVGDTGELFF.